These T cell receptor beta chains were read from a single sample in a study of T cell responses to AZD1222 COVID-19 vaccine. Clones were sequenced by immunoSEQ multiplex PCR, and TCRdb holds only the in-frame ones, with some missing. This table holds approximately 100,000 clones, 85% to 90% found once. Sequencing was performed on peripheral blood, taken on day 0 of AZD1222 vaccination. The receptors were gathered from an adult in good health. The CDR3 runs from the conserved cysteine through the conserved F or W. D genes are given only for firm matches. Clone sizes are given selectively: once, few, many, or a class where the clone is expanded.

cdr3_nt cdr3_aa v_call clone_size d_call j_call
TGTGCCAGCAGTTCCCGTGGGGTTTCTGACTATGGCTACACCTTC CASSSRGVSDYGYTF TRBV6-6 NA NA TRBJ1-2
TGTGCCACCCGGGGGAGGGATAACACCGGGGAGCTGTTTTTT CATRGRDNTGELFF TRBV10-3 NA TRBD2 TRBJ2-2
TGCGCCAGCAGCTCGCCAACGGACAGGCCGTACACTGAAGCTTTCTTT CASSSPTDRPYTEAFF TRBV5-1 NA TRBD1 TRBJ1-1
TGTGCCAGTAGTCCGCGACTAGCGGGGTACAATGAGCAGTTCTTC CASSPRLAGYNEQFF TRBV19 NA TRBD2 TRBJ2-1
TGTGCCAGCAGCCAAACTAGCGGTAGCACAGATACGCAGTATTTT CASSQTSGSTDTQYF TRBV4-2 NA TRBD2 TRBJ2-3
TGTGCCAGCAGCCGCGCCCCGGGACTGAGCTCCTACGAGCAGTACTTC CASSRAPGLSSYEQYF TRBV6-2/TRBV6-3 NA NA TRBJ2-7
TGTGCCAGTAAAGCGACAGGGGGTGTCACTGAAGCTTTCTTT CASKATGGVTEAFF TRBV19 NA TRBD1 TRBJ1-1
TGTGCCAGCAGCTTAGACGGGGAGAGGTTCTATGGCTACACCTTC CASSLDGERFYGYTF TRBV7-2 NA NA TRBJ1-2
TGTGCCATTTGGGACTATCACACCGGGGAGCTGTTTTTT CAIWDYHTGELFF TRBV19 NA TRBD2 TRBJ2-2
TGTGCCAGCAGCCCCTCGGTAGGGTCACCCCTCCACTTT CASSPSVGSPLHF TRBV3-1/TRBV3-2 NA NA TRBJ1-6
TGTGCCAGCATGGAAGGGGGAAGCTCCTATAATTCACCCCTCCACTTT CASMEGGSSYNSPLHF TRBV2 few NA TRBJ1-6